The 16 T cell receptor beta chains in this list originate from one sample, sequenced in a study of T-cell reconstitution after alpha-beta-depleted transplantation in children. TCRbeta library preparation incorporated unique molecular identifiers. One entry per CDR3 protein, called by TCRdb with MiXCR from the PCR reads. The repertoire holds around 680,000 distinct CDR3 sequences, with roughly 17% as singletons. The source was PBMCs from the stem cell graft donor, collected from the stem cell graft. Source of these receptors: a human donor who donated a stem cell graft to a child with acute myeloid leukemia.

This clonotype was counted at least ten times. The V call is TRBV20-1, the J call TRBJ1-4, with a possible D match to TRBD1 (6 bases). Germline CDR1 reads DFQATT; CDR2 reads SNEGSKA (reference sequence). The CDR3 is made up of 17 amino acids. Deletions cut 3 bases from V and 6 bases from J, with 23 bases between. The CDR3 is CSASPLPTGDYYEKLFF. The CDR3 bases are TGCAGTGCTAGCCCACTCCCGACAGGCGACTATTATGAAAAACTGTTTTTT.

This clonotype has a count of ten or more. The genes are TRBV29-1 and TRBJ2-1, with 11 bases aligning to TRBD1. The CDR3 extends over 15 amino acids. Germline CDR1 SQVTM, CDR2 ANQGSEA. After removal of 1 base from V and 4 bases from J, the junction contained 3 bases not matched to a gene. The CDR3 coding sequence is TGCAGCGTTGAAGGGGGACAGGGGGGGTACAATGAGCAGTTCTTC. This encodes CSVEGGQGGYNEQFF.

There are many counts of this clonotype. This chain joins TRBV4-3 and TRBJ2-6; unclear D gene. V lost 0 bases to trimming and J lost 0 bases, with 6 bases between them. The CDR3 is 16 amino acids. The germline CDR1 and CDR2 sequences are LGHNA and YSLEER. The CDR3 is CASSQDRYSGANVLTF. The CDR3 DNA reads TGCGCCAGCAGCCAAGATCGCTACTCTGGGGCCAACGTCCTGACTTTC.

This clonotype was seen repeatedly, ten times or more. V and J are TRBV20-1 and TRBJ1-5, with no clear D. The germline V gene encodes CDR1 DFQATT and CDR2 SNEGSKA (reference sequence). Trimming stripped 7 bases from V and 5 bases from J, with 6 bases between. The CDR3 covers 10 residues. The CDR3 coding sequence is TGCAGTGTGGGCGATCAGCCCCAGCATTTT. It translates to CSVGDQPQHF.

This clonotype was recorded many times. This rearrangement joins TRBV6-1 to TRBJ2-1; D may match TRBD1 or TRBD2 (5 bases each). The length of the CDR3 is 15 residues. V shed 5 bases and J shed 5 bases, with 16 bases lying between them. Germline CDR1 is MNHNS and CDR2 is SASEGT. In nucleotides, the CDR3 is TGTGCCAGCAGTCCCCAGATGTGGGGGAACAATGAGCAGTTCTTC. Protein: CASSPQMWGNNEQFF.

This clonotype was seen more than once but under ten times. This chain connects TRBV5-5 to TRBJ2-2, with D perhaps matching TRBD1 (7 bases). CDR3 size: 15 residues. CDR1 is SGHKS, CDR2 YYEKEE, per germline (reference sequence). The ends were cut back, 6 bases at V and 5 bases at J, with 17 bases in the middle. CDR3 sequence reads: CASNDQGGGTGELFF. DNA of the CDR3: TGTGCCAGCAACGACCAGGGGGGAGGTACCGGGGAGCTGTTTTTT.

Of note for this clonotype: A much larger clone lies a single base off, so this may be a read error. Because it lacks the conserved phenylalanine or tryptophan at the end, this CDR3 is likely a read error. V gene TRBV20-1 combines with J gene TRBJ1-1; 8 bases are a match to TRBD1. Trimming at V came to 3 bases and at J to 1 base, leaving 4 bases not matched to a gene. Per germline, CDR1 DFQATT and CDR2 SNEGSKA (reference sequence). The CDR3 consists of 14 residues. Here the CDR3 reads CSARRQGTNTEAFC. The CDR3 DNA reads as TGCAGTGCTAGGAGACAGGGGACGAACACTGAAGCTTTCTGT.

This clonotype showed up many times. The CDR3: CSVPRTTATNEKLFF. The CDR3 DNA is TGCAGTGTGCCGCGGACCACCGCAACTAATGAAAAACTGTTTTTT. This sequence joins TRBV20-1 and TRBJ1-4; D call uncertain. CDR1 and CDR2 from the germline V gene are DFQATT and SNEGSKA (reference sequence). Trimming stripped 7 bases from V and 0 bases from J, with 15 bases between. CDR3 length: 15 amino acids.

The chain carries TRBV7-8 and TRBJ2-1; D is tentatively TRBD1 or TRBD2 (5 bases each). This CDR3 is 15 amino acids long. The V gene lost 2 bases and the J gene lost 12 bases, with 20 bases spanning the gap. Germline loops: CDR1 SGHVS, CDR2 FQNEAQ. CDR3 region: CASSLTRRRDPGQFF. Written as DNA, the CDR3 is TGTGCCAGCAGCTTAACCCGTAGACGGGACCCCGGGCAGTTCTTC.

The chain has TRBV18 and TRBJ2-7; 11 bases fit TRBD1. Germline CDR1 is KGHSH and CDR2 is LQKENI. With 3 bases clipped from V and 0 bases from J, the junction kept 10 bases outside the gene matches. The CDR3 loop spans 18 amino acids. The CDR3 nucleotides are TGTGCCAGCTCACCGACCCTGGGACAGGGGGAGTTCTCCTACGAGCAGTACTTC. It translates to CASSPTLGQGEFSYEQYF.

This clonotype has just a few counts. V usage is TRBV20-1 and J usage is TRBJ2-5; D might be TRBD2 (6 bases). The CDR3 sequence is 15 residues long. CDR1 DFQATT and CDR2 SNEGSKA come from the germline V gene (reference sequence). The germline V and J ends were trimmed by 0 bases and 3 bases, with 14 bases remaining between them. DNA of the CDR3: TGCAGTGCTAGAGATCCTAGAGGCGGGGAAGAGACCCAGTACTTC. Translated: CSARDPRGGEETQYF.

This chain uses TRBV7-2 with TRBJ2-1; 10 bases line up with TRBD2. Germline V lookup: CDR1 SGHTA, CDR2 FQGNSA. The CDR3 totals 17 residues. V lost 0 bases to trimming and J lost 5 bases; unmatched junction nucleotides: 7. CDR3 in amino acids: CASSLAGAGGPDNEQFF. As DNA, the CDR3 is TGTGCCAGCAGCTTAGCGGGAGCGGGGGGGCCCGACAATGAGCAGTTCTTC.

The chain combines TRBV4-1 with TRBJ2-2; 7 bases align to TRBD1. V lost 4 bases and J lost 7; bases outside the gene matches: 9. CDR1 MGHRA and CDR2 YSYEKL come from the germline V gene. This CDR3 contains 15 residues. The chain's CDR3 is CASSRYQGDNGELFF. DNA for the CDR3: TGCGCCAGCAGCCGCTACCAGGGGGATAACGGGGAGCTGTTTTTT.

The chain employs TRBV15 and TRBJ2-7, with D perhaps matching TRBD2 (5 bases). Trimming stripped 2 bases from V and 2 bases from J, with 10 bases between. Germline assignment: CDR1 LNHNV and CDR2 YYDKDF (reference sequence). The CDR3 runs 14 residues. DNA of the CDR3: TGTGCCACCAGCAGACGGGGTCCCACCTACGAGCAGTACTTC. This codes for CATSRRGPTYEQYF.

This clonotype was found a few times. The chain recombines TRBV3-1 with TRBJ1-2; 9 bases map to TRBD1. V trimming: 2 bases; J trimming: 2 bases; junction bases outside the gene matches: 3. The CDR3 is 15 residues long. CDR1 and CDR2 from the germline V gene are LGHDT and YNNKEL (reference sequence). This CDR3 reads CASSQRTGANYGYTF. Here the CDR3 DNA reads TGTGCCAGCAGCCAACGGACAGGGGCCAACTATGGCTACACCTTC.

This clonotype appeared a few times. This sequence joins TRBV5-1 and TRBJ2-5; weak D call: TRBD1 (5 bases). V was clipped by 0 bases and J by 0 bases, with 9 bases between them. The CDR3 extends over 15 amino acids. The germline CDR1 and CDR2 sequences are SGHRS and YFSETQ. CDR3 sequence: CASSLEAGYQETQYF. CDR3 sequence (DNA): TGCGCCAGCAGCTTGGAGGCAGGGTACCAAGAGACCCAGTACTTC.